The 23 T cell receptor beta chains in this list originate from one sample, sequenced in a study of blood T cell repertoires in COVID-19. TCRdb's copy holds only in-frame clones and misses some; the assay was immunoSEQ multiplex PCR. The table has roughly 30,000 clones, 93% seen once. What was sequenced was peripheral blood. Every receptor here comes from a human donor in a cohort sampled during active COVID-19.

V usage is TRBV9 and J usage is TRBJ2-3; TRBD2 matches at 11 bases. The CDR3 loop spans 16 amino acids. With V trimmed by 0 bases and J by 7 bases, 7 bases remained unmatched. The germline CDR1 and CDR2 sequences are SGDLS and YYNGEE. CDR3 DNA sequence: TGTGCCAGCAGCGTAGGAGCTAGCGGGGGGCTAAATACGCAGTATTTT. Its translation: CASSVGASGGLNTQYF. Supplemented by reference TRBV9 and TRBJ2-3, the full variable domain reads DSGVTQTPKHLITATGQRVTLRCSPRSGDLSVYWYQQSLDQGLQFLIQYYNGEERAKGNILERFSAQQFPDLHSELNLSSLELGDSALYFCASSVGASGGLNTQYFGPGTRLTVL.

The chain employs TRBV5-6 and TRBJ1-4; perhaps TRBD1 as D (6 bases). The CDR3 has 15 residues. V shed 2 bases and J shed 2 bases, with 10 bases lying between them. Per germline, CDR1 SGHDT and CDR2 YYEEEE. In DNA, the CDR3 is TGTGCCAGCAGCTTCGACAGGCGGACTAATGAAAAACTGTTTTTT. Protein: CASSFDRRTNEKLFF.

This chain connects TRBV11-3 to TRBJ1-2; 11 nucleotides align to TRBD1. This CDR3 contains 13 residues. J was trimmed by 8 bases and V by 5 bases; bases with no gene match: 4. The germline V gene encodes CDR1 SGHNT and CDR2 YENEEA. The CDR3 spells CASSPDRGRGYTF. CDR3 in DNA: TGTGCCAGCAGCCCGGACAGGGGGCGAGGCTACACCTTC.

J is TRBJ1-1 and V is TRBV7-6, with D perhaps TRBD1 (6 bases). This CDR3 spans 16 amino acids. V was pared by 3 bases and J by 0 bases, with 14 bases between. The germline gives CDR1 SGHVS, CDR2 FNYEAQ. In DNA, the CDR3 is TGTGCCAGCAGCTTGCTGGACAGCGCCGTGAACACTGAAGCTTTCTTT. Translating it yields CASSLLDSAVNTEAFF.

This clone was detected once. CDR3 sequence: CASSIVGQGNEKLFF. CDR3 coding DNA: TGTGCCAGTAGTATAGTTGGACAGGGAAATGAAAAACTGTTTTTT. The genes are TRBV19 and TRBJ1-4, with TRBD1 matching over 8 bases. The CDR3 totals 15 residues. Germline CDR1 reads LNHDA; CDR2 reads SQIVND (reference sequence). After removal of 1 base from V and 5 bases from J, the junction contained 3 bases not matched to a gene.

The J gene is TRBJ1-4, the V gene TRBV19; 7 nucleotides align to TRBD1. V lost 5 bases, J lost 4 bases, and 4 bases stayed unmatched. This CDR3 comprises 14 residues. Germline V gives CDR1 LNHDA, CDR2 SQIVND (reference sequence). This CDR3 reads CASSADRLNEKLFF. The CDR3 DNA reads TGTGCCAGTAGTGCGGACAGGCTTAATGAAAAACTGTTTTTT.

The rearrangement links TRBV15 to TRBJ1-3; the D is unclear. The V end lost 8 bases, the J end lost 2 bases, and 13 bases lay between the germline ends. The germline V gene has CDR1 LNHNV and CDR2 YYDKDF (reference sequence). There are 14 residues in the CDR3. For the CDR3, the DNA is TGTGCCACCGGAGAGGGTGGTCCTGGAAACACCATATATTTT. It specifies CATGEGGPGNTIYF.

V and J are TRBV18 and TRBJ2-7, with D possibly matching TRBD1 (5 bases). CDR1 and CDR2 (germline): KGHSH, LQKENI. The length of the CDR3 is 13 residues. V gave up 4 bases and J gave up 1 base, with 8 bases separating them. This CDR3 reads CASSLSGSYEQYF. CDR3 bases: TGTGCCAGCTCACTATCAGGGTCCTACGAGCAGTACTTC.

The V and J genes are TRBV5-1 and TRBJ1-1, with a weak D call TRBD1 (5 bases). V shed 5 bases and J shed 4 bases, with 21 bases lying between them. The CDR3 runs to 16 residues. CDR1 SGHRS and CDR2 YFSETQ come from the germline V gene. The CDR3 loop is CASSYDPWGVSTEAFF. The DNA of the CDR3 is TGCGCCAGCAGTTACGACCCTTGGGGGGTTAGCACTGAAGCTTTCTTT.

This chain connects TRBV2 to TRBJ2-7; 7 positions match TRBD1. V shed 7 bases, J shed 5 bases, and the junction held 8 bases outside the gene matches. Germline V gene data show CDR1 as SNHLY and CDR2 as FYNNEI. The CDR3 spans 13 residues. CDR3 nucleotide sequence: TGTGCCAGCACCGAGACAGGGCTCGACGAGCAGTACTTC. Amino acid sequence: CASTETGLDEQYF.

This chain connects TRBV11-2 to TRBJ2-1, with 7 bases identical to TRBD1. Germline V gene data show CDR1 as SGHAT and CDR2 as FQNNGV. The V gene end was trimmed by 5 bases and the J gene end by 3 bases; junction bases not matched to a gene: 10. The CDR3 extends over 16 amino acids. The CDR3 is CASSTKTGRRYNEQFF. The CDR3 coding sequence is TGTGCCAGCAGCACAAAGACAGGGCGACGCTACAATGAGCAGTTCTTC.

V usage is TRBV28 and J usage is TRBJ1-2; the D gene is possibly TRBD1 (6 bases). Germline V gene lookup returns CDR1 MDHEN and CDR2 SYDVKM. The V end lost 3 bases, the J end lost 5 bases, and 10 bases lay between the germline ends. The length of the CDR3 is 13 residues. CDR3 amino acids: CASSLGQVYGYTF. In DNA form, the CDR3 reads TGTGCCAGCAGTTTGGGACAAGTATATGGCTACACCTTC.

This rearrangement joins TRBV28 to TRBJ1-4; 9 bases are a match to TRBD1. This CDR3 region has 17 residues. Losses at the gene ends were 5 bases for V and 5 bases for J; bases not matched to a gene: 12. Germline lookup yields CDR1 MDHEN and CDR2 SYDVKM. CDR3 loop: CASSEPLGTGRNEKLFF. CDR3 DNA sequence: TGTGCCAGCAGTGAACCCCTCGGGACAGGGCGAAATGAAAAACTGTTTTTT.

The chain carries TRBV9 and TRBJ1-2, with TRBD1 identical over 10 bases. The CDR3 sequence is 17 residues long. Trimming at V came to 6 bases and at J to 0 bases, leaving 11 bases not matched to a gene. Germline V gives CDR1 SGDLS, CDR2 YYNGEE. The CDR3 loop is CASTRGGQGRPNYGYTF. DNA of the CDR3: TGTGCCAGCACCAGAGGGGGACAGGGGAGGCCTAACTATGGCTACACCTTC.

This sequence joins TRBV21-1 and TRBJ1-1. TRBV21-1 is an annotated pseudogene. The CDR3 is made up of 16 amino acids. The CDR3 DNA follows: TGTGCCAGCAGCAAAGGTCGGGGGAATAGGGACACTGAAGCTTTCTTT. Translating gives CASSKGRGNRDTEAFF.

The V and J genes are TRBV5-1 and TRBJ2-1; a weak D match, TRBD2 (6 bases). Trimming stripped 1 base from V and 5 bases from J, with 13 bases between. From germline, CDR1 is SGHRS and CDR2 YFSETQ. The CDR3 has 15 residues. CDR3 loop: CASSLTSNPDNEQFF. The CDR3 DNA sequence: TGCGCCAGCAGCTTGACTAGCAATCCCGACAATGAGCAGTTCTTC.

This clone was observed a single time. V is TRBV7-6 and J is TRBJ1-6, with 8 positions matching TRBD1. The CDR3 covers 17 residues. Germline values: CDR1 SGHVS, CDR2 FNYEAQ. J lost 6 bases, V lost 4 bases, and 11 bases had no gene match. In nucleotides, the CDR3 is TGTGCCAGCAGCTCAAGGACAGGGATGAGTGTTAATTCACCCCTCCACTTT. Translating gives CASSSRTGMSVNSPLHF. Drawing the rest from reference TRBV7-6 and TRBJ1-6, the complete variable domain is GAGVSQSPRYKVTKRGQDVALRCDPISGHVSLYWYRQALGQGPEFLTYFNYEAQQDKSGLPNDRFSAERPEGSISTLTIQRTEQRDSAMYRCASSSRTGMSVNSPLHFGNGTRLTVT.

This chain links TRBV9 with TRBJ1-2, with 7 nucleotides matching TRBD1. The length of the CDR3 is 13 residues. The V segment lost 3 bases and the J segment 4 bases; nucleotides outside the gene matches: 3. Germline V gene data show CDR1 as SGDLS and CDR2 as YYNGEE. CDR3 nucleotides: TGTGCCAGCAGCGCCCGGGACAGCTATGGCTACACCTTC. It is translated as CASSARDSYGYTF.

The chain links TRBV12-3 or TRBV12-4 to TRBJ2-3, with D uncertain. CDR3 length: 13 residues. V shed 6 bases and J shed 5 bases, with 12 bases lying between them. The DNA for the CDR3 is TGTGCCAGCAGAACTAAGATCAAAGATACGCAGTATTTT. Its protein product is CASRTKIKDTQYF.

The rearrangement uses TRBV4-1 and TRBJ2-7, with 8 bases fitting TRBD1. Germline-derived CDR1 and CDR2 are MGHRA and YSYEKL. This CDR3 is 14 amino acids long. J lost 2 bases, V lost 1 base, and 1 base had no gene match. CDR3 loop: CASSQGQGTYEQYF. CDR3 in DNA: TGCGCCAGCAGCCAAGGACAGGGGACCTACGAGCAGTACTTC.

The chain recombines TRBV11-2 with TRBJ1-2; D gene ambiguous. The CDR3 is 13 residues long. Germline V lookup: CDR1 SGHAT, CDR2 FQNNGV. V lost 7 bases and J 2 bases, leaving 11 bases between the germline ends. CDR3 DNA: TGTGCCAGCACCCTAACTGCCAACTATGGCTACACCTTC. This sequence encodes CASTLTANYGYTF.

Regarding this clone: Within the sample, other DNA sequences also encode this same CDR3. The chain couples TRBV2 to TRBJ1-1; TRBD1 matches 8 bases. V shed 2 bases and J 1 base; nucleotides not matched to a gene: 0. The CDR3 has 14 amino acids. The V gene's germline CDR1 is SNHLY and CDR2 FYNNEI. The chain's CDR3 is CASSETGGNTEAFF. The CDR3 region has the DNA TGTGCCAGCAGTGAAACAGGGGGGAACACTGAAGCTTTCTTT.

The chain combines TRBV2 with TRBJ1-2; tentative D call: TRBD1 (6 bases). The CDR3 extends over 11 amino acids. Germline CDR1 and CDR2: SNHLY and FYNNEI. The ends were cut back, 5 bases at V and 8 bases at J, with 9 bases in the middle. CDR3 protein: CASSYTGGYTF. The CDR3 coding sequence is TGTGCCAGCAGTTATACAGGGGGCTACACCTTC.